These 17 T cell receptor beta chains share one sample of origin, sequenced in a study of siplizumab effects on memory and regulatory T cells. Using immunoSEQ multiplex PCR, the repertoire was profiled, and TCRdb retains in-frame clones only, with some absent. The table includes some 100,000 clones, about 93% detected once. The sequenced sample was Tregs sorted from blood. These receptors all stem from a human donor in good health.

The rearrangement joins TRBV7-9 to TRBJ2-1; D is perhaps TRBD2 (5 bases). The CDR3 loop spans 14 amino acids. The V end lost 5 bases, the J end lost 7 bases, and 15 bases lay between the germline ends. Germline CDR1 SEHNR, CDR2 FQNEAQ (reference sequence). The CDR3 bases are TGTGCCAGCAGCCCTTCTTGGACTGTTAATGAGCAGTTCTTC. Translated: CASSPSWTVNEQFF.

The chain links TRBV28 to TRBJ1-2, with 7 bases fitting TRBD1. Germline CDR1 is MDHEN and CDR2 is SYDVKM. The CDR3 covers 11 residues. V trimming: 6 bases; J trimming: 7 bases; junction bases outside the gene matches: 2. The CDR3 spells CASREGAGYTF. The CDR3 coding sequence is TGTGCCAGCAGGGAGGGGGCTGGCTACACCTTC.

V is TRBV6-6 and J is TRBJ1-1; D gene ambiguous. This CDR3 comprises 14 residues. Trimming cost V 5 bases and J 1 base, with 11 bases left between them. The germline CDR1 and CDR2 sequences are MNHNY and SVGAGI (reference sequence). CDR3 protein: CASSHTLWNTEAFF. DNA for the CDR3: TGTGCCAGCAGTCATACCCTTTGGAACACTGAAGCTTTCTTT.

This clone was picked up one time. The J gene is TRBJ1-3, the V gene TRBV11-2; TRBD1 aligns across 7 bases. The V and J ends lost 5 bases and 3 bases, in that order; junction bases with no gene match: 13. CDR1 is SGHAT and CDR2 is FQNNGV in the germline V gene. The CDR3 runs to 17 residues. The DNA for the CDR3 is TGTGCCAGCAGCACGCGGACAGGCTTTAGTTATGGAAACACCATATATTTT. This gives the protein CASSTRTGFSYGNTIYF.

This clone came up a few times. The rearrangement joins TRBV5-1 to TRBJ1-1; D not resolved. The CDR3 covers 13 residues. CDR1 SGHRS and CDR2 YFSETQ come from the germline V gene. Trimming removed 7 bases at V and 1 base at J, with 11 bases between. The CDR3 loop reads CASAWAENTEAFF. CDR3 in DNA: TGCGCCAGCGCGTGGGCCGAGAACACTGAAGCTTTCTTT.

The V gene is TRBV15, the J gene TRBJ2-1; the match to TRBD2 covers 10 bases. The V gene end was trimmed by 5 bases and the J gene end by 1 base; junction bases not matched to a gene: 8. Germline V CDR1 and CDR2: LNHNV, YYDKDF (reference sequence). This CDR3 contains 17 residues. The DNA of the CDR3 is TGTGCCACCAGCCGACGTCCGGGACTAGCGTCCTACAATGAGCAGTTCTTC. Translated: CATSRRPGLASYNEQFF.

This clone was detected only once. The gene calls are TRBV11-3 and TRBJ1-1, with D possibly being TRBD1 (6 bases). The CDR3 totals 15 residues. The ends were cut back, 4 bases at V and 11 bases at J, with 23 bases in the middle. Germline CDR1 is SGHNT and CDR2 is YENEEA. CDR3 DNA: TGTGCCAGCAGCTCCCCCAAGCGGGGTAGGGGGAAGGCTTTCTTT. Residues: CASSSPKRGRGKAFF.

The DNA of the CDR3 is TGTGCCAGCAGCTTCCGGACTGCGGCGGGTGAAAAACTGTTTTTT. Encoded protein: CASSFRTAAGEKLFF. V usage is TRBV9 and J usage is TRBJ1-4; D gene uncertain. Trimming took 4 bases from V and 7 from J, leaving 17 bases between them. Germline CDR1 reads SGDLS; CDR2 reads YYNGEE. The CDR3 covers 15 residues.

The gene calls are TRBV10-2 and TRBJ1-1; 9 bases are a match to TRBD1. The germline V gene has CDR1 WSHSY and CDR2 SAAADI. Trimming took 6 bases from V and 4 from J; bases not matched to a gene: 6. The CDR3 totals 14 residues. This CDR3 is CASRGTGWPTEAFF. The CDR3 DNA reads TGCGCCAGCAGAGGGACAGGGTGGCCCACTGAAGCTTTCTTT.

This clone is a singleton in its sample. The chain carries TRBV4-1 and TRBJ1-1, with TRBD1 as a possible D gene (5 bases). Trimming removed 4 bases at V and 0 bases at J, with 9 bases between. The CDR3 is 14 residues long. CDR1 is MGHRA, CDR2 YSYEKL, per germline. The CDR3 nucleotides are TGCGCCAGCAGCCGCAGGGAATTGAACACTGAAGCTTTCTTT. This translates into CASSRRELNTEAFF.

CDR3: CASSPLRTGGTDTQYF. DNA of the CDR3: TGTGCCAGCTCACCGTTAAGGACAGGGGGCACAGATACGCAGTATTTT. The chain uses TRBV18 and TRBJ2-3; 9 bases line up with TRBD1. Germline V gene data show CDR1 as KGHSH and CDR2 as LQKENI. The CDR3 spans 16 residues. Trimming took 3 bases from V and 1 from J; bases not matched to a gene: 5.

The V and J genes are TRBV5-1 and TRBJ2-7, with TRBD2 matching 8 bases. The CDR3 is 15 amino acids. The germline V gene has CDR1 SGHRS and CDR2 YFSETQ. The ends lost 6 bases at V and 4 bases at J; junction bases unmatched: 12. CDR3 DNA sequence: TGCGCCAGCACCCCTTCGGGCGGGGGGAAGTACGAGCAGTACTTC. It encodes CASTPSGGGKYEQYF.

The gene calls are TRBV9 and TRBJ1-2; 7 bases map to TRBD1. The trim removed 3 bases at V and 4 bases at J, leaving 6 bases unmatched. The length of the CDR3 is 14 residues. CDR1 SGDLS and CDR2 YYNGEE come from the germline V gene. CDR3 bases: TGTGCCAGCAGCGCACAGGGGCCTCCCTATGGCTACACCTTC. Translated, it gives CASSAQGPPYGYTF.

This chain uses TRBV5-1 with TRBJ2-2; D could derive from TRBD1 or TRBD2 (5 bases each). The germline CDR1 and CDR2 sequences are SGHRS and YFSETQ. The CDR3 is made up of 16 amino acids. V lost 0 bases and J lost 5, with 14 bases in between. The CDR3 here is CASSLERGRTTGELFF. For the CDR3, the DNA is TGCGCCAGCAGCTTGGAAAGGGGACGAACAACCGGGGAGCTGTTTTTT.

The CDR3 nucleotides are TGCAGCGTTAAAATGGGACAGGGATGGACCTACGAGCAGTACTTC. It yields the protein CSVKMGQGWTYEQYF. The chain joins TRBV29-1 to TRBJ2-7; TRBD1 aligns across 9 bases. The V segment lost 5 bases and the J segment 2 bases; nucleotides outside the gene matches: 10. The length of the CDR3 is 15 residues. Germline values: CDR1 SQVTM, CDR2 ANQGSEA.

The V and J genes are TRBV18 and TRBJ2-2; 7 nucleotides agree with TRBD2. CDR3 length: 19 amino acids. V gave up 3 bases and J gave up 0 bases; unmatched junction bases: 13. Germline V gene sequence: CDR1 KGHSH, CDR2 LQKENI. The CDR3 region has the DNA TGTGCCAGCTCACCGCCCTGGGGCGGGACTATCGCGAACACCGGGGAGCTGTTTTTT. This gives the protein CASSPPWGGTIANTGELFF.

This clone was found once. In nucleotides, the CDR3 is TGCGCCAGCAGCCAAGAGGGTTACTATGGCTACACCTTC. Protein: CASSQEGYYGYTF. V gene TRBV4-1 combines with J gene TRBJ1-2; no firm D call. CDR1 is MGHRA and CDR2 is YSYEKL in the germline V gene. V shed 0 bases and J shed 3 bases, with 5 bases lying between them. The CDR3 has 13 amino acids.